These 18 T cell receptor beta chains share one sample of origin, sequenced in a study of blood T cell repertoires in COVID-19. Sequencing used immunoSEQ multiplex PCR; TCRdb keeps in-frame clones, though not all of them. The sample has about 310,000 clones; about 90% are singletons. Material for sequencing was peripheral blood. These receptor sequences come from a woman in her 40s with COVID-19, enrolled during active disease.

The V call is TRBV6-2 or TRBV6-3, the J call TRBJ2-3; 7 bases fit TRBD2. Germline loops: CDR1 MNHEY, CDR2 SVGEGT. V lost 6 bases, J lost 2 bases, and 5 bases stayed unmatched. CDR3 length: 14 amino acids. The CDR3 here is CASSLGLVTDTQYF. The CDR3 region has the DNA TGTGCCAGCAGCCTCGGACTAGTCACAGATACGCAGTATTTT.

Only one count was recorded for this clone. This chain links TRBV4-1 with TRBJ2-7; 7 bases are shared with TRBD1. Germline values: CDR1 MGHRA, CDR2 YSYEKL. This CDR3 has 14 residues. The trim removed 4 bases at V and 2 bases at J, leaving 5 bases unmatched. DNA of the CDR3: TGCGCCAGCAGCCTACAGGGGAATCCCTACGAGCAGTACTTC. This sequence encodes CASSLQGNPYEQYF.

V gene TRBV7-3 combines with J gene TRBJ2-2, with 9 nucleotides matching TRBD1. V shed 9 bases and J 5 bases; nucleotides not matched to a gene: 7. The CDR3 is 14 amino acids. Germline assignment: CDR1 SGHTA and CDR2 FQGTGA. The CDR3 nucleotides read TGTGCCAGTGCCGGGACAGGGTATACCGGGGAGCTGTTTTTT. Residues: CASAGTGYTGELFF.

The CDR3 bases are TGCGCCAGCAGCAGAGGCGGGACCGACCCTTTTAATGAGCAGTTCTTC. It yields the protein CASSRGGTDPFNEQFF. The V and J genes are TRBV5-1 and TRBJ2-1, with TRBD2 as a possible D gene (6 bases). The V and J ends lost 4 bases and 7 bases respectively, with 21 bases between them. In germline, CDR1 is SGHRS, CDR2 YFSETQ. This CDR3 region has 16 residues. Full variable domain (remainder filled in from reference TRBV5-1 and TRBJ2-1): KAGVTQTPRYLIKTRGQQVTLSCSPISGHRSVSWYQQTPGQGLQFLFEYFSETQRNKGNFPGRFSGRQFSNSRSEMNVSTLELGDSALYLCASSRGGTDPFNEQFFGPGTRLTVL.

This clone was found once. The chain joins TRBV9 to TRBJ1-3, with D possibly being TRBD1 (5 bases). This CDR3 has 14 amino acids. Per the germline V gene, CDR1 is SGDLS and CDR2 is YYNGEE. Trimming removed 2 bases at V and 4 bases at J, with 10 bases between. The CDR3 DNA is TGTGCCAGCAGCGTGGGGGAGGCAGGAAACACCATATATTTT. Amino acids: CASSVGEAGNTIYF.

V and J are TRBV5-4 and TRBJ1-1, with TRBD1 matching 7 bases. This CDR3 spans 12 amino acids. Losses at the gene ends were 0 bases for V and 10 bases for J; bases not matched to a gene: 3. Germline V gene sequence: CDR1 SGHNT, CDR2 YYREEE (reference sequence). As DNA, the CDR3 is TGTGCCAGCAGCTTGGAAGGGGGCGGAGCTTTCTTT. Protein product: CASSLEGGGAFF.

V and J are TRBV5-8 and TRBJ1-4, with D uncertain. The CDR3 is made up of 11 amino acids. Deletions cut 5 bases from V and 8 bases from J, with 7 bases between. Germline values: CDR1 SGHTS, CDR2 YDEGEE. CDR3 protein: CASRITEKLFF. CDR3 sequence (DNA): TGTGCCAGCAGGATAACAGAAAAACTGTTTTTT.

The V call is TRBV5-1, the J call TRBJ2-7, with TRBD2 matching 9 bases. Germline-derived CDR1 and CDR2 are SGHRS and YFSETQ. The CDR3 is 15 amino acids. Trimming removed 2 bases from V and 2 bases from J; junction bases left unmatched: 5. The DNA of the CDR3 is TGCGCCAGCAGCTTCGAGCGGGGGGCCCCCTACGAGCAGTACTTC. It is translated as CASSFERGAPYEQYF.

J is TRBJ1-3 and V is TRBV5-8; D not certain. The V and J ends lost 6 bases and 4 bases respectively, with 23 bases between them. The CDR3 is 17 amino acids. The germline gives CDR1 SGHTS, CDR2 YDEGEE. CDR3 nucleotide sequence: TGTGCCAGCAACTATGAGGCGGGATGGGCGTCCGGAAACACCATATATTTT. This gives the protein CASNYEAGWASGNTIYF. The variable domain in full, with the rest retrieved from reference TRBV5-8 and TRBJ1-3, is EAGVTQSPTHLIKTRGQQATLRCSPISGHTSVYWYQQALGLGLQFLLWYDEGEERNRGNFPPRFSGRQFPNYSSELNVNALELEDSALYLCASNYEAGWASGNTIYFGEGSWLTVV.

J is TRBJ2-3 and V is TRBV5-6, with D uncertain. This CDR3 is 15 amino acids long. Per germline, CDR1 SGHDT and CDR2 YYEEEE. Trimming pared 1 base from V and 4 bases from J, leaving 13 bases between. CDR3 in amino acids: CASSLQLSRPDTQYF. The DNA of the CDR3 is TGTGCCAGCAGCTTGCAACTCTCCCGCCCAGATACGCAGTATTTT.

The genes are TRBV28 and TRBJ1-3; the D gene is possibly TRBD1 (5 bases). The CDR3 sequence is 16 residues long. Germline CDR1 and CDR2: MDHEN and SYDVKM. Trimming removed 1 base at V and 7 bases at J, with 17 bases between. The CDR3 spells CASSLSTGRVANTIYF. The CDR3 DNA reads TGTGCCAGCAGTTTATCAACCGGCAGGGTTGCGAACACCATATATTTT.

The rearrangement links TRBV28 to TRBJ1-1; possibly TRBD1 for D (5 bases). Germline V gives CDR1 MDHEN, CDR2 SYDVKM. CDR3 size: 15 residues. Trimming shortened V by 1 base and J by 1 base, and 10 bases separated the two germline ends. The CDR3 DNA reads as TGTGCCAGCAGTTTATTCGGGGGATGGAACACTGAAGCTTTCTTT. Its translation: CASSLFGGWNTEAFF.

V usage is TRBV10-3 and J usage is TRBJ1-2, with 12 nucleotides matching TRBD1. The CDR3 is 14 amino acids. Trimming cost V 10 bases and J 7 bases; bases outside gene matches: 10. Germline V gene sequence: CDR1 ENHRY, CDR2 SYGVKD. The CDR3, as DNA: TGTGCCACGCTCCGGGACAGGGGGCTCTCTGGCTACACCTTC. It is translated as CATLRDRGLSGYTF.

This clone was seen just once. CDR3 sequence reads: CASSPPGGGLIKGNEQFF. The CDR3 bases are TGTGCCAGCTCACCTCCTGGGGGAGGGCTCATAAAGGGCAATGAGCAGTTCTTC. V is TRBV18 and J is TRBJ2-1; TRBD2 matches at 7 bases. Germline V gene lookup returns CDR1 KGHSH and CDR2 LQKENI. The CDR3 length is 18 residues. The junction had 17 bases not matched to a gene; V was cut back by 3 bases and J by 6 bases.

The J gene is TRBJ2-7, the V gene TRBV7-2, with D perhaps matching TRBD2 (8 bases). V lost 5 bases and J 9 bases, leaving 23 bases between the germline ends. The CDR3 is 15 amino acids. From germline, CDR1 is SGHTA and CDR2 FQGNSA. CDR3 bases: TGTGCCAGCAGCAAACCGGGACTAGGGGGCCTAGGGCAGTACTTC. Its protein is CASSKPGLGGLGQYF. The full variable domain, rest sourced from reference TRBV7-2 and TRBJ2-7, is GAGVSQSPSNKVTEKGKDVELRCDPISGHTALYWYRQSLGQGLEFLIYFQGNSAPDKSGLPSDRFSAERTGGSVSTLTIQRTQQEDSAVYLCASSKPGLGGLGQYFGPGTRLTVT.

The V gene is TRBV4-3, the J gene TRBJ2-5, with TRBD2 matching over 12 bases. Germline CDR1 LGHNA, CDR2 YSLEER. Trimming cost V 0 bases and J 5 bases; bases outside gene matches: 19. This CDR3 contains 21 residues. CDR3 in amino acids: CASSQDFRTSGARPSGETQYF. CDR3 nucleotide sequence: TGCGCCAGCAGCCAAGATTTCCGGACTAGCGGGGCGAGGCCCTCGGGGGAGACCCAGTACTTC.

The chain links TRBV7-2 to TRBJ2-3; 14 bases line up with TRBD2. The V segment lost 5 bases and the J segment 0 bases; nucleotides outside the gene matches: 7. Per germline, CDR1 SGHTA and CDR2 FQGNSA. This CDR3 is 18 amino acids long. CDR3 sequence (DNA): TGTGCCAGCAGCCTCGGGACTAGCGGGAGACGTAGCACAGATACGCAGTATTTT. Protein: CASSLGTSGRRSTDTQYF.

CDR3 DNA sequence: TGTGCCAGCAGCCAGGACCGTAGCCAGGGAAACATTCAGTACTTC. Translated: CASSQDRSQGNIQYF. This chain uses TRBV7-3 with TRBJ2-4, with D possibly matching TRBD1 (5 bases). V lost 5 bases and J 6 bases, leaving 17 bases between the germline ends. CDR1 SGHTA and CDR2 FQGTGA come from the germline V gene. CDR3 length: 15 amino acids.